The rows below give T cell receptor beta chains drawn from one sample of a study of T cell responses to AZD1222 COVID-19 vaccine. Clones were read by immunoSEQ multiplex PCR, and TCRdb kept only the in-frame ones, dropping some. The sample comprises about 180,000 clones, almost 90% of which are singletons, and 11% rests with the top ten. Sequences were derived from peripheral blood, sampled 28 days after the second AZD1222 dose. The receptor set was obtained from an adult who received the AZD1222 COVID-19 vaccine. The CDR3 runs from the conserved cysteine through the conserved F or W. D genes are given only for firm matches. Size values are once, few and many counts, or a class for expanded clones, and some rows have none.

V gene: TRBV7-3
D gene: NA
clone size: NA
J gene: TRBJ2-1
CDR3 protein: CASSLFGQDQQGQFF
CDR3 DNA: TGTGCCAGCAGCTTATTCGGGCAGGACCAGCAGGGGCAGTTCTTC

V gene: TRBV5-8
D gene: TRBD1
clone size: NA
J gene: TRBJ2-7
CDR3 protein: CASSSYGTGPYEQYF
CDR3 DNA: TGTGCCAGCAGCTCCTACGGGACAGGCCCCTACGAGCAGTACTTC

V gene: TRBV7-2
D gene: NA
clone size: NA
J gene: TRBJ1-4
CDR3 protein: CASSPSSTNEKLFF
CDR3 DNA: TGTGCCAGCAGCCCCTCTTCAACTAATGAAAAACTGTTTTTT

V gene: TRBV5-1
D gene: NA
clone size: once
J gene: TRBJ1-3
CDR3 protein: CASSLRGSLSGNTIYF
CDR3 DNA: TGCGCCAGCAGCTTGAGGGGATCCCTCTCTGGAAACACCATATATTTT

V gene: TRBV3-1/TRBV3-2
D gene: NA
clone size: NA
J gene: TRBJ2-7
CDR3 protein: CASSQQPTPEREQYF
CDR3 DNA: TGTGCCAGCAGCCAACAACCCACCCCTGAGCGCGAGCAGTACTTC

V gene: TRBV28
D gene: TRBD1
clone size: NA
J gene: TRBJ1-1
CDR3 protein: CASSSGTGSARTEAFF
CDR3 DNA: TGTGCCAGCAGTTCCGGGACAGGTTCCGCACGCACTGAAGCTTTCTTT

V gene: TRBV6-5
D gene: NA
clone size: NA
J gene: TRBJ1-5
CDR3 protein: CASSPSGNQPQHF
CDR3 DNA: TGTGCCAGCAGCCCATCAGGGAATCAGCCCCAGCATTTT

V gene: TRBV5-1
D gene: TRBD2
clone size: NA
J gene: TRBJ2-3
CDR3 protein: CASSLALRGDTDTQYF
CDR3 DNA: TGCGCCAGCAGCTTGGCCTTGCGGGGGGACACAGATACGCAGTATTTT

V gene: TRBV6-4
D gene: TRBD1
clone size: NA
J gene: TRBJ2-3
CDR3 protein: CASSALPGTGSDTQYF
CDR3 DNA: TGTGCCAGCAGTGCACTTCCCGGGACAGGGTCAGATACGCAGTATTTT

V gene: TRBV4-1
D gene: NA
clone size: few
J gene: TRBJ1-6
CDR3 protein: CASSQEVTADSPLHF
CDR3 DNA: TGCGCCAGCAGCCAAGAGGTCACCGCGGATTCACCCCTCCACTTT

V gene: TRBV25-1
D gene: NA
clone size: NA
J gene: TRBJ2-1
CDR3 protein: CASSARVSSYNEQFF
CDR3 DNA: TGTGCCAGCAGTGCTAGGGTCAGCTCCTACAATGAGCAGTTCTTC

V gene: TRBV4-3
D gene: NA
clone size: NA
J gene: TRBJ1-6
CDR3 protein: CASSQILSSYNSPLHF
CDR3 DNA: TGCGCCAGCAGCCAAATACTGAGCTCCTATAATTCACCCCTCCACTTT

V gene: TRBV10-1
D gene: NA
clone size: NA
J gene: TRBJ2-3
CDR3 protein: CASSDRGYTDTQYF
CDR3 DNA: TGCGCCAGCAGTGACCGGGGGTACACAGATACGCAGTATTTT

V gene: TRBV3-1/TRBV3-2
D gene: NA
clone size: NA
J gene: TRBJ2-5
CDR3 protein: CASSRLWALYEAQETQYF
CDR3 DNA: TGTGCCAGCAGCCGCCTTTGGGCACTCTACGAGGCTCAAGAGACCCAGTACTTC

V gene: TRBV29-1
D gene: NA
clone size: once
J gene: TRBJ2-3
CDR3 protein: CSVVPDRSTDTQYF
CDR3 DNA: TGCAGCGTTGTTCCGGACAGAAGCACAGATACGCAGTATTTT

V gene: TRBV3-1/TRBV3-2
D gene: NA
clone size: NA
J gene: TRBJ2-7
CDR3 protein: CASSPDRPSYEQYF
CDR3 DNA: TGTGCCAGCAGCCCAGACAGGCCGTCCTACGAGCAGTACTTC

V gene: TRBV5-4
D gene: TRBD2
clone size: NA
J gene: TRBJ2-2
CDR3 protein: CASSGRLAGAPGELFF
CDR3 DNA: TGTGCCAGCAGCGGGAGACTAGCGGGGGCCCCCGGGGAGCTGTTTTTT

V gene: TRBV27
D gene: NA
clone size: once
J gene: TRBJ1-6
CDR3 protein: CASRPRGPNSPLHF
CDR3 DNA: TGTGCCAGCAGGCCACGGGGGCCAAATTCACCCCTCCACTTT

V gene: TRBV3-1/TRBV3-2
D gene: NA
clone size: NA
J gene: TRBJ2-3
CDR3 protein: CASSQSATLKGTDTQYF
CDR3 DNA: TGTGCCAGCAGCCAATCGGCCACGTTGAAGGGCACAGATACGCAGTATTTT

V gene: TRBV5-1
D gene: NA
clone size: NA
J gene: TRBJ2-3
CDR3 protein: CASSLDRGTDTQYF
CDR3 DNA: TGCGCCAGCAGCTTGGATCGAGGGACAGATACGCAGTATTTT

V gene: TRBV6-5
D gene: NA
clone size: NA
J gene: TRBJ2-7
CDR3 protein: CASSYAAGPYEQYF
CDR3 DNA: TGTGCCAGCAGTTACGCGGCAGGGCCCTACGAGCAGTACTTC

V gene: TRBV6-5
D gene: NA
clone size: once
J gene: TRBJ1-5
CDR3 protein: CASSPGQVNQPQHF
CDR3 DNA: TGTGCCAGCAGTCCCGGCCAGGTAAATCAGCCCCAGCATTTT

V gene: TRBV30
D gene: NA
clone size: NA
J gene: TRBJ1-5
CDR3 protein: CACKTGTVQGPQHF
CDR3 DNA: TGTGCCTGCAAAACTGGTACGGTGCAGGGGCCCCAGCATTTT

V gene: TRBV6-5
D gene: TRBD1
clone size: NA
J gene: TRBJ1-2
CDR3 protein: CASSPQGAHGYTF
CDR3 DNA: TGTGCCAGCAGTCCTCAGGGGGCTCATGGCTACACCTTC

V gene: TRBV20-1
D gene: NA
clone size: NA
J gene: TRBJ1-1
CDR3 protein: CSASGGAGTEAFF
CDR3 DNA: TGCAGTGCTAGTGGAGGAGCCGGCACTGAAGCTTTCTTT

V gene: TRBV7-3
D gene: TRBD1
clone size: NA
J gene: TRBJ2-2
CDR3 protein: CASSPTGGAGELFF
CDR3 DNA: TGTGCCAGCAGCCCCACAGGGGGCGCCGGGGAGCTGTTTTTT

V gene: TRBV5-4
D gene: NA
clone size: NA
J gene: TRBJ2-5
CDR3 protein: CASSQKLGRKETQYF
CDR3 DNA: TGTGCCAGCAGCCAAAAACTAGGGAGGAAAGAGACCCAGTACTTC

V gene: TRBV20-1
D gene: TRBD1
clone size: NA
J gene: TRBJ1-2
CDR3 protein: CSASLTRGQDGYTF
CDR3 DNA: TGCAGTGCTAGTCTTACCAGGGGGCAAGATGGCTACACCTTC

V gene: TRBV5-1
D gene: NA
clone size: NA
J gene: TRBJ1-3
CDR3 protein: CASSGGQGNTIYF
CDR3 DNA: TGCGCCAGCAGCGGAGGACAGGGAAACACCATATATTTT

V gene: TRBV9
D gene: TRBD1
clone size: NA
J gene: TRBJ1-2
CDR3 protein: CASSPNQQGHYGYTF
CDR3 DNA: TGTGCCAGCAGCCCCAATCAACAGGGGCACTATGGCTACACCTTC

V gene: TRBV5-6
D gene: NA
clone size: NA
J gene: TRBJ2-7
CDR3 protein: CASSPDNDYEQYF
CDR3 DNA: TGTGCCAGCAGCCCGGACAACGACTACGAGCAGTACTTC

V gene: TRBV28
D gene: NA
clone size: NA
J gene: TRBJ1-2
CDR3 protein: CASTLRGSVYGYTF
CDR3 DNA: TGTGCCAGCACCTTAAGGGGGAGTGTCTATGGCTACACCTTC

V gene: TRBV7-4
D gene: TRBD1
clone size: NA
J gene: TRBJ1-6
CDR3 protein: CASSLALGQVQSYNSPLHF
CDR3 DNA: TGTGCCAGCAGCTTAGCCTTGGGACAGGTTCAGTCCTATAATTCACCCCTCCACTTT

V gene: TRBV7-9
D gene: NA
clone size: NA
J gene: TRBJ1-5
CDR3 protein: CASSNTRDQPQHF
CDR3 DNA: TGTGCCAGCAGCAACACCCGGGATCAGCCCCAGCATTTT

V gene: TRBV9
D gene: TRBD1
clone size: NA
J gene: TRBJ1-5
CDR3 protein: CASSRTGFPNQPQHF
CDR3 DNA: TGTGCCAGCAGCCGGACAGGGTTCCCCAATCAGCCCCAGCATTTT

V gene: TRBV6-5
D gene: TRBD1
clone size: NA
J gene: TRBJ1-6
CDR3 protein: CASSYASGTGNSPLHF
CDR3 DNA: TGTGCCAGCAGTTACGCTTCCGGGACAGGGAATTCACCCCTCCACTTT

V gene: TRBV28
D gene: NA
clone size: NA
J gene: TRBJ2-2
CDR3 protein: CASSAGGNTGELFF
CDR3 DNA: TGTGCCAGCAGTGCCGGGGGGAACACCGGGGAGCTGTTTTTT

V gene: TRBV5-1
D gene: NA
clone size: NA
J gene: TRBJ1-1
CDR3 protein: CASSLGDVGFTEAFF
CDR3 DNA: TGCGCCAGCAGCTTGGGGGACGTCGGTTTCACTGAAGCTTTCTTT